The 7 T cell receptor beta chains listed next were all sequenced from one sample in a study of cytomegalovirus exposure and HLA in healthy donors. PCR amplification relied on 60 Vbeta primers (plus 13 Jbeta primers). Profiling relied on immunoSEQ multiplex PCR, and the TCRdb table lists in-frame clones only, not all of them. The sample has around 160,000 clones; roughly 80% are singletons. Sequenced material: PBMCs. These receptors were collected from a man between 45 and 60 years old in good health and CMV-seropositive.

In DNA, the CDR3 is TGTGCCACCAGCAGGGCAGGACAGAGCACAGATACGCAGTATTTT. The encoded protein is CATSRAGQSTDTQYF. The chain links TRBV15 to TRBJ2-3; D might be TRBD1 (6 bases). The V gene lost 3 bases and the J gene lost 0 bases, with 10 bases spanning the gap. Germline assignment: CDR1 LNHNV and CDR2 YYDKDF (reference sequence). The CDR3 runs 15 residues.

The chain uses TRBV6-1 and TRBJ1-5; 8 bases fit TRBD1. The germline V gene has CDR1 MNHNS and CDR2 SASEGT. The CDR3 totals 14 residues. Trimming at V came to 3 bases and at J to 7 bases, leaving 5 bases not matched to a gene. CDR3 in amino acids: CASSDQGAWQPQHF. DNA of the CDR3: TGTGCCAGCAGTGACCAGGGGGCATGGCAGCCCCAGCATTTT.

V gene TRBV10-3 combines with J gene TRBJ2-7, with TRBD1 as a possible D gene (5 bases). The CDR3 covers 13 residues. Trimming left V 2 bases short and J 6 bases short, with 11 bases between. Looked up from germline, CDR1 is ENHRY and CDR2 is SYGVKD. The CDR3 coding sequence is TGTGCCATCAGTGAGCCAGGGAAAGGCGAGCAGTACTTC. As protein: CAISEPGKGEQYF.

The CDR3 nucleotides are TGCGCCAGCAGCTTGGCTAGGGGAAATAGGGTGGCTTTCTTT. Its protein product is CASSLARGNRVAFF. V and J are TRBV5-1 and TRBJ1-1; tentatively, D is TRBD1 (5 bases). Germline V lookup: CDR1 SGHRS, CDR2 YFSETQ. V lost 0 bases, J lost 11 bases, and 17 bases lay in between. This CDR3 comprises 14 residues.

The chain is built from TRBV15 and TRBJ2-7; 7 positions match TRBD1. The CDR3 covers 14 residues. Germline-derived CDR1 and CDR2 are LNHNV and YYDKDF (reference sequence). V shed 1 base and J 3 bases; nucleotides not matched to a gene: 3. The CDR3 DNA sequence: TGTGCCACCAGCAGAGCGGGACAGATCTACGAGCAGTACTTC. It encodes CATSRAGQIYEQYF.

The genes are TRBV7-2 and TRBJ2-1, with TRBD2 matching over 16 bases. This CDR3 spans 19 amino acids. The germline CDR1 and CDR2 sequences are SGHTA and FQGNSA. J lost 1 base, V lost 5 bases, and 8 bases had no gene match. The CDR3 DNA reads TGTGCCAGCAGCCCGGCGGGACTAGCGGGGGGGGGATCCTACAATGAGCAGTTCTTC. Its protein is CASSPAGLAGGGSYNEQFF.

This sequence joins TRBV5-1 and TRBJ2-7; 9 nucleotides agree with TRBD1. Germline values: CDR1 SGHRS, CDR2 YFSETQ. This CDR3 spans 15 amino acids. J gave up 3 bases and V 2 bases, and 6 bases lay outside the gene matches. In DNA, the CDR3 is TGCGCCAGCAGCTTAGGGACAGGGCGTCTCTACGAGCAGTACTTC. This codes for CASSLGTGRLYEQYF.